Each of the 6 T cell receptor beta chains below was sequenced from the same sample in a study of blood T cell repertoires in COVID-19. TCRdb's table, derived via immunoSEQ multiplex PCR, lists solely in-frame clones and lacks some. This sample has about 170,000 clones, with approximately 85% found just once. Sequencing input: peripheral blood. These TCRs come from a man aged 60 to 75 who had recovered from COVID-19.

The chain links TRBV2 to TRBJ1-6; 9 nucleotides agree with TRBD1. V shed 3 bases, J shed 14 bases, and the junction held 23 bases outside the gene matches. Germline V gives CDR1 SNHLY, CDR2 FYNNEI. The CDR3 covers 19 residues. CDR3 in amino acids: CASSDVSGQGVGNDLALHF. The DNA of the CDR3 is TGTGCCAGCAGTGATGTTTCGGGACAGGGAGTCGGAAATGATTTGGCCCTCCACTTT.

The chain couples TRBV27 to TRBJ1-2; TRBD1 agrees at 7 bases. Trimming removed 3 bases from V and 7 bases from J; junction bases left unmatched: 5. Germline V CDR1 and CDR2: MNHEY, SMNVEV (reference sequence). The CDR3 contains 13 residues. CDR3 nucleotides: TGTGCCAGCAGTTTGACAGGGCTCTCTGGCTACACCTTC. It specifies CASSLTGLSGYTF.

This chain connects TRBV6-5 to TRBJ1-2, with TRBD1 identical over 9 bases. J was trimmed by 7 bases and V by 5 bases; bases with no gene match: 11. The CDR3 extends over 15 amino acids. Germline CDR1 is MNHEY and CDR2 is SVGAGI. Here the CDR3 reads CASSPEGQGSSGYTF. The CDR3 coding sequence is TGTGCCAGCAGTCCCGAGGGACAGGGCTCCTCTGGCTACACCTTC.

This rearrangement joins TRBV7-6 to TRBJ2-7; D possibly corresponds to TRBD2 (6 bases). Germline V gene data show CDR1 as SGHVS and CDR2 as FNYEAQ. This CDR3 spans 13 amino acids. Trimming took 0 bases from V and 5 from J, leaving 8 bases between them. CDR3 protein: CASSLAGEDEQYF. The CDR3, as DNA: TGTGCCAGCAGCTTAGCGGGGGAGGACGAGCAGTACTTC.

The rearrangement joins TRBV13 to TRBJ1-2, with D perhaps matching TRBD1 (5 bases). With 0 bases removed from V and 8 bases from J, the gap between germline ends came to 19 bases. This CDR3 spans 16 amino acids. Germline values: CDR1 PRHDT, CDR2 FYEKMQ (reference sequence). CDR3 loop: CASSLGRGGVGNGYTF. CDR3 in DNA: TGTGCCAGCAGCTTAGGCCGGGGAGGGGTGGGGAACGGCTACACCTTC.

The chain carries TRBV19 and TRBJ2-7; a weak D match, TRBD1 (5 bases). The CDR3 consists of 13 residues. The V end was cut by 7 bases, the J end by 2 bases, with 12 bases between. CDR1 LNHDA and CDR2 SQIVND come from the germline V gene (reference sequence). CDR3 nucleotide sequence: TGTGCCAGTAATAGGGGATCGACCTACGAGCAGTACTTC. Amino acids: CASNRGSTYEQYF.